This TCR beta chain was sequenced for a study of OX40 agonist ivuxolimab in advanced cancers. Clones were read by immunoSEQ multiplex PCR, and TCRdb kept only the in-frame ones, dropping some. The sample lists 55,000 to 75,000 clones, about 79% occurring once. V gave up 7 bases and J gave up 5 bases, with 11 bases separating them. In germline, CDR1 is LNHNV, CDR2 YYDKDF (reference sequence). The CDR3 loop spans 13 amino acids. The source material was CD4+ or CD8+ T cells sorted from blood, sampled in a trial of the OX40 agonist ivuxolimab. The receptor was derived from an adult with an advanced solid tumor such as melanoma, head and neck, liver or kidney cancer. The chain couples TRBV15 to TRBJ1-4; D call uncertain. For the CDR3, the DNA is TGTGCCACCACCCCGGGGTTCAATGAAAAACTGTTTTTT. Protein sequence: CATTPGFNEKLFF.